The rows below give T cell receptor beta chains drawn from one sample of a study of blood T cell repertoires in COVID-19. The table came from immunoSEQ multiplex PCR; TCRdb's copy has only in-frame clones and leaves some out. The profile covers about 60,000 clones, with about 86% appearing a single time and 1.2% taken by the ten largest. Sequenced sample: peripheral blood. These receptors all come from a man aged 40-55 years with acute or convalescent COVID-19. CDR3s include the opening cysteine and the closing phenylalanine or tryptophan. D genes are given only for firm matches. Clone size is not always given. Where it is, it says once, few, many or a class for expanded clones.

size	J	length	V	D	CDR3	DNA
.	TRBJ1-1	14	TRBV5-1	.	CASSLEGRGTEAFF	TGCGCCAGCAGCTTGGAGGGGAGGGGGACTGAAGCTTTCTTT
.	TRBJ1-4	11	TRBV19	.	CASNQGEKLFF	TGTGCCAGTAATCAGGGGGAAAAACTGTTTTTT
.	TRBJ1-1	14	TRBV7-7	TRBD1	CASRYGQVNTEAFF	TGTGCCAGCAGGTACGGACAGGTGAACACTGAAGCTTTCTTT
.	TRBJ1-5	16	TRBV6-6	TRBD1	CASRRGTGTGDQPQHF	TGTGCCAGCAGGAGGGGCACCGGGACAGGGGACCAGCCCCAGCATTTT
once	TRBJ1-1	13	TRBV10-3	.	CAISAPGSTEAFF	TGTGCCATCAGTGCCCCCGGGTCCACTGAAGCTTTCTTT
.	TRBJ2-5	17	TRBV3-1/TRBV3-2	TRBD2	CASSHLGTSGSQETQYF	TGTGCCAGCAGCCACTTAGGGACTAGCGGGTCCCAAGAGACCCAGTACTTC
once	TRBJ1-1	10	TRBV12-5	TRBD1	CASGGQEAFF	TGTGCTAGTGGAGGACAGGAGGCTTTCTTT
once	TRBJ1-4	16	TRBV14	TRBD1	CASSQDRDRDYEKLFF	TGTGCCAGCAGCCAAGACAGGGACAGGGATTATGAAAAACTGTTTTTT
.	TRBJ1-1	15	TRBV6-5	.	CASSYTLTTNTEAFF	TGTGCCAGCAGTTACACCCTTACAACGAACACTGAAGCTTTCTTT
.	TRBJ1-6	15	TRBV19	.	CASSTRGIDNSPLHF	TGTGCCAGTAGTACAAGGGGTATCGATAATTCACCCCTCCACTTT
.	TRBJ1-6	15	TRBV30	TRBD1	CAWSVPTGKNSPLHF	TGTGCCTGGAGTGTACCGACAGGGAAGAATTCACCCCTCCACTTT
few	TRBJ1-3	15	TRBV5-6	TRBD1	CASSDLGTGVNTIYF	TGTGCCAGCAGCGATCTCGGGACAGGGGTAAACACCATATATTTT
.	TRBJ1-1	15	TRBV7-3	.	CASSLTSGPTAEAFF	TGTGCCAGCAGCTTAACGTCGGGTCCGACGGCTGAAGCTTTCTTT
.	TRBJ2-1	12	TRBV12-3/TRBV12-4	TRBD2	CASTDGRYEQFF	TGTGCCAGCACGGACGGGAGGTATGAGCAGTTCTTC
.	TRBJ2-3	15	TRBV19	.	CASSEPRGSSHTQYF	TGTGCCAGTAGTGAGCCCCGGGGTAGCAGTCATACGCAGTATTTT
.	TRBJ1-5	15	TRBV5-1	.	CASSLNTGPDQPQHF	TGCGCCAGCAGCTTGAATACAGGCCCGGATCAGCCCCAGCATTTT
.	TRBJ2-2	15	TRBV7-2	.	CASSLDYRLTGELFF	TGTGCCAGCAGCCTAGACTACAGGCTCACCGGGGAGCTGTTTTTT
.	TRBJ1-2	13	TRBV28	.	CASGQQSPLSYTF	TGTGCCAGCGGACAGCAAAGCCCCCTAAGCTACACCTTC
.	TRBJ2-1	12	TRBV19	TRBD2	CASRYSGGQQFF	TGTGCCAGTAGATATAGCGGGGGCCAGCAGTTCTTC
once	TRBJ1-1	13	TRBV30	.	CAWSVSRGTEAFF	TGTGCCTGGAGCGTCTCCCGAGGCACTGAAGCTTTCTTT
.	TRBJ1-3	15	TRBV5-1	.	CASSLPVDSGNTIYF	TGCGCCAGCAGCTTACCGGTTGACTCTGGAAACACCATATATTTT
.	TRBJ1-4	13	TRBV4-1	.	CASSPVRGEKLFF	TGCGCCAGCAGCCCTGTACGAGGTGAAAAACTGTTTTTT
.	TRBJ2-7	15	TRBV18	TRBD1	CASSLTGTGSYEQYF	TGTGCCAGCTCACTGACCGGGACAGGCTCTTACGAGCAGTACTTC
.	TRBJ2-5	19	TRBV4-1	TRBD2	CASSQAALAGGPGSETQYF	TGCGCCAGCAGCCAAGCTGCCCTAGCGGGGGGGCCTGGGTCGGAGACCCAGTACTTC
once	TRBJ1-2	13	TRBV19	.	CASTVALNYGYTF	TGTGCCAGTACAGTCGCCCTTAACTATGGCTACACCTTC
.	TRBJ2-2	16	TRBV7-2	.	CASKKPREEGTGELFF	TGTGCCAGCAAAAAACCCAGGGAGGAGGGCACCGGGGAGCTGTTTTTT
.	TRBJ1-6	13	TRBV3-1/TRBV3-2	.	CASSQGGGSPLHF	TGTGCCAGCAGCCAAGGGGGAGGTTCACCCCTCCACTTT
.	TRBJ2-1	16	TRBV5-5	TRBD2	CASSLGVSGANNEQFF	TGTGCCAGCAGCTTGGGGGTTAGCGGGGCAAACAATGAGCAGTTCTTC
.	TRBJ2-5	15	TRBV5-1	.	CASSFGGTVQETQYF	TGCGCCAGCAGCTTTGGAGGGACCGTCCAAGAGACCCAGTACTTC
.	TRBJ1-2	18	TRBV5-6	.	CASSLRAGPAPSNYGYTF	TGTGCCAGCAGCTTAAGGGCAGGGCCCGCCCCGTCTAACTATGGCTACACCTTC
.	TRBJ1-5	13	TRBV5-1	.	CASSLTANQPQHF	TGCGCCAGCAGCTTGACAGCTAATCAGCCCCAGCATTTT
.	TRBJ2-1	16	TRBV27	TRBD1	CASSLYPLGGHNEQFF	TGTGCCAGCAGTTTATACCCCTTAGGGGGCCACAATGAGCAGTTCTTC
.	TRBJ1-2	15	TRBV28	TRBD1	CASSSLHRGRGGYTF	TGTGCCAGCAGTAGCCTTCACAGGGGGCGAGGTGGCTACACCTTC
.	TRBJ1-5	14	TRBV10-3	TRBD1	CAISDKGTGQPQHF	TGTGCCATCAGTGATAAAGGGACAGGGCAGCCCCAGCATTTT
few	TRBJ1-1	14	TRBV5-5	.	CASSSRTENTEAFF	TGTGCCAGCAGCTCGCGGACAGAGAACACTGAAGCTTTCTTT
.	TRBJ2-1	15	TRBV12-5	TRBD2	CASGPSGGHYNEQFF	TGTGCTAGTGGTCCCAGCGGGGGGCACTACAATGAGCAGTTCTTC
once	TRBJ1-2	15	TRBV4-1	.	CASSQDGRGEYGYTF	TGCGCCAGCAGCCAAGATGGGAGGGGGGAGTATGGCTACACCTTC
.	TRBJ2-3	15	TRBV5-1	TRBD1	CASSFQGAKTDTQYF	TGCGCCAGCAGCTTCCAGGGGGCTAAGACAGATACGCAGTATTTT
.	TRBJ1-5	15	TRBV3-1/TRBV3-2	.	CASSASTGSYQPQHF	TGTGCCAGCAGCGCATCCACAGGGTCCTATCAGCCCCAGCATTTT
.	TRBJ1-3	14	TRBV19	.	CASRDSASGNTIYF	TGTGCCAGTCGAGACAGTGCCTCTGGAAACACCATATATTTT
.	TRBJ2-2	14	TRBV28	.	CASSRGVTTGELFF	TGTGCCAGCAGCAGGGGAGTTACCACCGGGGAGCTGTTTTTT
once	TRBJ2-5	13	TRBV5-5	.	CASSFHGVETQYF	TGTGCCAGCAGCTTTCACGGGGTGGAGACCCAGTACTTC
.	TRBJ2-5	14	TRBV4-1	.	CASSQGGAVETQYF	TGCGCCAGCAGCCAAGGCGGGGCCGTAGAGACCCAGTACTTC
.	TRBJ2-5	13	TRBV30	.	CAWDPGVSETQYF	TGTGCCTGGGACCCCGGGGTATCAGAGACCCAGTACTTC
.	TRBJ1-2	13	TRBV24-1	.	CATSDWAGDGYTF	TGTGCCACCAGTGATTGGGCAGGGGATGGCTACACCTTC
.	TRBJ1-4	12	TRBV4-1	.	CASRTRDEKLFF	TGCGCCAGCCGGACAAGGGATGAAAAACTGTTTTTT
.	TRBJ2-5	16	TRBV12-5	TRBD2	CASGPPRTSGGETQYF	TGTGCTAGTGGTCCACCCCGGACTAGCGGGGGCGAGACCCAGTACTTC
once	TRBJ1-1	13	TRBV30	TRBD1	CAWSVDRGTEAFF	TGTGCCTGGAGTGTCGACAGGGGCACTGAAGCTTTCTTT
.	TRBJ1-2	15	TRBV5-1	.	CASSAGQKSNYGYTF	TGCGCCAGCAGCGCAGGACAGAAGTCTAACTATGGCTACACCTTC